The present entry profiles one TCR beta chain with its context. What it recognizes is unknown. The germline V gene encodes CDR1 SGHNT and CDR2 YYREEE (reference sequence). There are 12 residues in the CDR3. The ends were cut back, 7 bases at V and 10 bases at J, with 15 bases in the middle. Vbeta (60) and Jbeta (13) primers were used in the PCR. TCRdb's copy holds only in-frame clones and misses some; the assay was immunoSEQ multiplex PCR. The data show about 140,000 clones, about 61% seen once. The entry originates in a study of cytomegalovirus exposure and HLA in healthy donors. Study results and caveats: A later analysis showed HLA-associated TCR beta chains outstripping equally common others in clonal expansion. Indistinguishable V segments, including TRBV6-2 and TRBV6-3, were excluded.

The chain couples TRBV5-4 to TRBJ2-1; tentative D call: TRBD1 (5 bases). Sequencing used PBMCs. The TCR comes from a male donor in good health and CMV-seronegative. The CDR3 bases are TGTGCCAGCCGATATAGGGGAAGGGAGCAGTTCTTC. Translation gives CASRYRGREQFF.